This TCR beta chain was captured by sequencing in a study of blood T cells in healthy people across ages. Across the study: Template switching recovered approximately one barcoded beta molecule for every two T cells.

Alongside a J-beta primer mix, a sample-barcoded 5' primer served in a second PCR lasting about 7 to 11 cycles. TCRdb redid the calling of the 5' RACE reads with MiXCR, one entry per CDR3 protein. The data hold 1.5 million to 2 million distinct CDR3 sequences, with 30% to 35% observed a single time. Study-level points and caveats: Diversity estimates from one million T cells were considered underestimates. Higher diversity and more naive CD4+ cells were features of long-lived donors, compared to aged donors.

This CDR3 comprises 17 residues. The trim removed 2 bases at V and 2 bases at J, leaving 8 bases unmatched. Germline V gene data show CDR1 as KGHSH and CDR2 as LQKENI. About this clonotype: Its antigen remains unidentified.

Specimen: blood. The TCR comes from a woman between 25 and 40 years old in good health. The rearrangement links TRBV18 to TRBJ2-3; 9 bases fit TRBD2. CDR3 residues: CASSPNGAGGNTDTQYF. CDR3 DNA: TGTGCCAGCTCACCAAACGGAGCGGGGGGAAACACAGATACGCAGTATTTT. Combining the CDR3 with reference TRBV18 and TRBJ2-3 gives the whole variable domain NAGVMQNPRHLVRRRGQEARLRCSPMKGHSHVYWYRQLPEEGLKFMVYLQKENIIDESGMPKERFSAEFPKEGPSILRIQQVVRGDSAAYFCASSPNGAGGNTDTQYFGPGTRLTVL.